The source of this T cell receptor (beta chain) is a study of T cells in Graves' hyperthyroidism and ophthalmopathy. RNA transcripts served as the template for amplifying TCR beta CDR3 regions. The HTBI primer set was used in a first-round RT-PCR of the TCR CDR3. MiXCR, applied by TCRdb to the multiplex PCR reads, yields one record per CDR3 protein. The table has 750,000 to 950,000 distinct CDR3 sequences, more than 30% seen once. The CDR3 length is 14 residues. Looked up from germline, CDR1 is DFQATT and CDR2 is SNEGSKA (reference sequence). Trimming stripped 6 bases from V and 5 bases from J, with 17 bases between. This clonotype was counted once.

The sample taken for sequencing was blood. The chain has TRBV20-1 and TRBJ1-5; D is unresolved. The sequence came from a man aged 18 to 35 with Graves' hyperthyroidism. CDR3 bases: TGCAGTGCCCGATGGCTGGGCGGCTATCAGCCCCAGCATTTT. It codes for CSARWLGGYQPQHF.